Sequencing of this T cell receptor beta chain was carried out in a study of blood T cell repertoires in COVID-19. The data were produced by immunoSEQ multiplex PCR, yet TCRdb's version contains in-frame clones alone and is incomplete. Of about 50,000 clones listed, approximately 87% are singletons. This clone occurred once. Per the germline V gene, CDR1 is SGHDT and CDR2 is YYEEEE. V was pared by 2 bases and J by 2 bases, with 12 bases between. The CDR3 spans 15 residues. Sequenced input: peripheral blood. The TCR was taken from an older woman with acute or convalescent COVID-19. V and J are TRBV5-6 and TRBJ2-3; tentative D call: TRBD2 (5 bases). CDR3 nucleotide sequence: TGTGCCAGCAGCTTTTTTAGAGGGTACACAGATACGCAGTATTTT. Residues: CASSFFRGYTDTQYF.